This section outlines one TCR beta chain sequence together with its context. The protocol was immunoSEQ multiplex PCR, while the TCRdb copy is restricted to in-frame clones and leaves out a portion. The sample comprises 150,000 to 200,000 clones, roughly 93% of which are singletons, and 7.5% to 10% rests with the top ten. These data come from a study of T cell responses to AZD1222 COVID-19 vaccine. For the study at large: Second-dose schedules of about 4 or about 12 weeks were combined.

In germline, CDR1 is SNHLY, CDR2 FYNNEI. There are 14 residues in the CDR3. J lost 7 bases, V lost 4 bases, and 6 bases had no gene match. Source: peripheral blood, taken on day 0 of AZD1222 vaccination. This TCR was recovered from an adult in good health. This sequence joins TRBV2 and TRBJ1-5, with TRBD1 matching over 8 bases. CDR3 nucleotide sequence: TGTGCCAGCAGTGGAGACAGGGGAAGGCAGCCCCAGCATTTT. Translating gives CASSGDRGRQPQHF. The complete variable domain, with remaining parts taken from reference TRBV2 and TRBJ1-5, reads EPEVTQTPSHQVTQMGQEVILRCVPISNHLYFYWYRQILGQKVEFLVSFYNNEISEKSEIFDDQFSVERPDGSNFTLKIRSTKLEDSAMYFCASSGDRGRQPQHFGDGTRLSIL.